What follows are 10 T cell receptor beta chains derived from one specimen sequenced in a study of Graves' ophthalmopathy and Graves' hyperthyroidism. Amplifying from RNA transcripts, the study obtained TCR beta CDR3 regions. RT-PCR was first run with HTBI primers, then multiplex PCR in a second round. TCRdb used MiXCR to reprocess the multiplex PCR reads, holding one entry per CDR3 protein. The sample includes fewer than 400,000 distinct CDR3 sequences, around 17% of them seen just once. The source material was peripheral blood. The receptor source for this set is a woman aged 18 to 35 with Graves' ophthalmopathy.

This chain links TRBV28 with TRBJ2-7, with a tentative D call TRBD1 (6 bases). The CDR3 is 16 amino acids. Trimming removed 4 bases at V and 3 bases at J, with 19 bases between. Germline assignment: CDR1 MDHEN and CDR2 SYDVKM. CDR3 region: CASSSSNMGAGYEQYF. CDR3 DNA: TGTGCCAGCAGTTCCTCCAACATGGGGGCAGGCTACGAGCAGTACTTC. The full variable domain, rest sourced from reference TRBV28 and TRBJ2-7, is DVKVTQSSRYLVKRTGEKVFLECVQDMDHENMFWYRQDPGLGLRLIYFSYDVKMKEKGDIPEGYSVSREKKERFSLILESASTNQTSMYLCASSSSNMGAGYEQYFGPGTRLTVT.

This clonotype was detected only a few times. CDR3 sequence: CASSLAVAGGREQYF. Here the CDR3 DNA reads TGTGCCAGCAGCTTAGCGGTAGCGGGAGGGCGTGAGCAGTACTTC. The V gene is TRBV7-2, the J gene TRBJ2-7; 11 bases are shared with TRBD2. With V trimmed by 0 bases and J by 7 bases, 5 bases remained unmatched. The germline V gene has CDR1 SGHTA and CDR2 FQGNSA. CDR3 length: 15 amino acids.

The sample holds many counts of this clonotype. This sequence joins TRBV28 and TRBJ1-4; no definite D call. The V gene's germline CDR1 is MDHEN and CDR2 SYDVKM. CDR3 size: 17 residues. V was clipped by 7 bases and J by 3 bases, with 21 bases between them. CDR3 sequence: CASTPGREVAANEKLFF. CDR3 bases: TGTGCCAGCACTCCCGGGAGGGAGGTGGCAGCTAATGAAAAACTGTTTTTT.

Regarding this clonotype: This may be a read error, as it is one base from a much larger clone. The CDR3 DNA is TGCAGTGCTAGGGGGTTCGGGGGCAGGCAGCCCCAGCATTTT. It is translated as CSARGFGGRQPQHF. The rearrangement links TRBV20-1 to TRBJ1-5; the D gene is possibly TRBD1 (6 bases). This CDR3 contains 14 residues. The germline V gene has CDR1 DFQATT and CDR2 SNEGSKA (reference sequence). Trimming shortened V by 3 bases and J by 7 bases, and 16 bases separated the two germline ends.

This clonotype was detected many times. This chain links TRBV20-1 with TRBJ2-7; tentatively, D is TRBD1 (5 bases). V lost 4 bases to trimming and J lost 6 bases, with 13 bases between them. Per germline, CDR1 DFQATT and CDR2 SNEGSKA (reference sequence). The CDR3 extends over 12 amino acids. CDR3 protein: CSAIGAVGEQYF. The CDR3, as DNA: TGCAGTGCTATAGGGGCCGTCGGCGAGCAGTACTTC.

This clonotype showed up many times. The CDR3 DNA reads TGTGCCAGCAGGCTACAGGGGGCTGGGGCCAACGTCCTGACTTTC. Amino acid sequence: CASRLQGAGANVLTF. The chain couples TRBV6-2 or TRBV6-3 to TRBJ2-6; 8 bases line up with TRBD1. CDR3 length equals 15 residues. Germline CDR1 is MNHEY and CDR2 is SVGEGT. Trimming took 6 bases from V and 2 from J; bases not matched to a gene: 3.

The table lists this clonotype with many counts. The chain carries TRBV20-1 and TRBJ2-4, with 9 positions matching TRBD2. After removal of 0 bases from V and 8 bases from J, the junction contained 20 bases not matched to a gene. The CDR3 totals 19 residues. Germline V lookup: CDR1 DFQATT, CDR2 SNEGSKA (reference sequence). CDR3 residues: CSARDPLVVAGGPRDIQYF. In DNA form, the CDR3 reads TGCAGTGCTAGAGATCCTCTGGTAGTTGCGGGGGGGCCAAGGGACATTCAGTACTTC.

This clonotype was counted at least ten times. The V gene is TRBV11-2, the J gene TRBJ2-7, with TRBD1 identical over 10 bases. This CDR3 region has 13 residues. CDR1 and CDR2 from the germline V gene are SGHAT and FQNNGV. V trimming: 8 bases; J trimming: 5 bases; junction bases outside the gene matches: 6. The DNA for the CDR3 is TGTGCCAGCGGGGACAGGGGATCCGACGAGCAGTACTTC. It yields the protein CASGDRGSDEQYF.

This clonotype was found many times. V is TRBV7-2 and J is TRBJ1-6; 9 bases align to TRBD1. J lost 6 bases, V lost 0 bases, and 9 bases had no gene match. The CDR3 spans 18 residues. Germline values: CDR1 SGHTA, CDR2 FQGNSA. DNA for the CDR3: TGTGCCAGCAGCTTAGCTGGACAGGGGCTGGTGGCTAATTCACCCCTCCACTTT. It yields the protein CASSLAGQGLVANSPLHF.

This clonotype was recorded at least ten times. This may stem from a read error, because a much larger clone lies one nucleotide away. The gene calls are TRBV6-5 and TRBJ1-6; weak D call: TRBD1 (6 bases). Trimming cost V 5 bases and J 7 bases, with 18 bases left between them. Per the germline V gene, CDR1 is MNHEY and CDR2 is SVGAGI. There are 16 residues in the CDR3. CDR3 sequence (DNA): TGTGCCAGCAGTACCTCGGGGGCAAGGCGAAATTCACCCCTCCACTTT. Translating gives CASSTSGARRNSPLHF.